This T cell receptor beta chain was retrieved from a study of blood T cell repertoires in COVID-19. Libraries were prepared by immunoSEQ multiplex PCR; TCRdb keeps only in-frame clonotypes and omits some of them. The profile covers about 300,000 clones, with 75% to 90% appearing a single time and 6.3% taken by the ten largest. The trim removed 0 bases at V and 2 bases at J, leaving 4 bases unmatched. CDR3 length equals 16 residues. Per germline, CDR1 SEHNR and CDR2 FQNEAQ (reference sequence). Specimen: peripheral blood. The chain couples TRBV7-9 to TRBJ2-7, with 10 bases matching TRBD1. This receptor was taken from a woman aged 50 to 65 with COVID-19, enrolled during active disease. CDR3 residues: CASSLAGGQGTYEQYF. The CDR3 bases are TGTGCCAGCAGCTTAGCGGGGGGACAGGGGACCTACGAGCAGTACTTC.